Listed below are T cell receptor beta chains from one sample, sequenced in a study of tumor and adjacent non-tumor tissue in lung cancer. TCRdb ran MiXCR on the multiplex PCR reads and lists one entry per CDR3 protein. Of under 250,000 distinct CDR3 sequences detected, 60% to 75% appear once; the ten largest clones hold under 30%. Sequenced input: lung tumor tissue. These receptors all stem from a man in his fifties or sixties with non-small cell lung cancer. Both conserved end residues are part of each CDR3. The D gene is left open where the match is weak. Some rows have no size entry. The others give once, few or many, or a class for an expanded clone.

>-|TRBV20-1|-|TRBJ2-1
TGCACTGCTAGGGACATAGGAGGGATCAATGAGCAGTTCTTC
CTARDIGGINEQFF
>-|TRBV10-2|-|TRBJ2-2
TGCGCCAGCGCCGTACGACGGGGACCCGGGGAGCTGTTTTTT
CASAVRRGPGELFF
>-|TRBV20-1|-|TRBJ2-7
TGCAATGCTAGGACCGATAACCCCTACGAGCAGTACTTC
CNARTDNPYEQYF
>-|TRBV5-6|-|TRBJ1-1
TGTGCCAGCAGCTTGAAACAGGGACACACTGAAGCTTTCTTT
CASSLKQGHTEAFF
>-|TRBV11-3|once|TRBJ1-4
TGTGCCAATAGCTCGACCGATAATGAAAAACTGTGTTTT
CANSSTDNEKLCF
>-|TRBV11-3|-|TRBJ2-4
TGTGCCAGTACCTTGGACAGTAAACTCAAAAACATTCAGTACTTC
CASTLDSKLKNIQYF
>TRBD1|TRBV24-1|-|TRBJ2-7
TGTGCTACCAGTAATGTACAGGGGACCGACGAGCCGTACTTC
CATSNVQGTDEPYF
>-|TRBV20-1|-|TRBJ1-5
TGCAGTGCTAGTTTGGGCGGGATTAGCAATCAGCCCCAGCATTTT
CSASLGGISNQPQHF
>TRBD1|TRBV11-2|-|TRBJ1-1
TGTGCCAGTAACTTACCCGGGACAGGGAACACTGAAGCTTTCTTT
CASNLPGTGNTEAFF
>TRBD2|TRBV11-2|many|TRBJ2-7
TGTGCCAGCAGCCCCTCGACTAGCGGGGGGGATAAGACCTACGAGCAGTACTTC
CASSPSTSGGDKTYEQYF
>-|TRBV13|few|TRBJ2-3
TGTGCCAGCAGCTTAGCCCACGCCACGCAGTATTTT
CASSLAHATQYF
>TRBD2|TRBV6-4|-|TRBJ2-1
TGTGCCAGCAGTGAGAGGCTAGCGGGGGACAATGAGCAGTTCTTC
CASSERLAGDNEQFF
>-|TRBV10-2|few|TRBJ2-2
TGCGCCAGCAGTGACCTCTTGACTAGGCTGGAGCTGTTTTTT
CASSDLLTRLELFF